Here is one TCR beta chain with its context. The antigen is not known. The CDR3 sequence is 14 residues long. The V gene end was trimmed by 6 bases and the J gene end by 6 bases; junction bases not matched to a gene: 9. In germline, CDR1 is LNHDA, CDR2 SQIVND (reference sequence). The data belong to a study of T cell responses to AZD1222 COVID-19 vaccine. Study outcomes and limitations: Reports say nearly half of spike-specific TCRs go after unmutated variant regions.

Profiled with immunoSEQ multiplex PCR; TCRdb holds only in-frame clones, not every one. The sample shows 100,000 to 120,000 clones, 87% of them seen only once. The specimen comprised peripheral blood, sampled on day 0 of AZD1222 vaccination. The rearrangement joins TRBV19 to TRBJ1-1, with 8 nucleotides matching TRBD1. The receptor comes from an adult in good health. DNA of the CDR3: TGTGCCAGTAGCAGGAACGACAGGGGCTCTGAAGCTTTCTTT. Its translation: CASSRNDRGSEAFF.